This TCR beta chain is from a study of spatial heterogeneity in lung cancer (dated 2019 in TCRdb). Regarding the research as a whole: Beta-chain transcripts were consistently detected in greater numbers than alpha-chain transcripts, which likely reflects a higher abundance of beta-chain transcripts. The study quantitatively compared TCR alpha and beta repertoires across multiple tumor regions, matched nontumor lung and blood in non-small cell lung cancer. TCR transcript counts in tumor regions correlated strongly with a T cell transcriptional module score from matched bulk RNA-seq. TCR repertoire features were related to nonsynonymous mutation counts determined by whole-exome sequencing of tumor tissue. At surgery, both alpha and beta chains were TCR-sequenced in under 250 tumor regions, fewer than 80 matched nontumor lung samples and 50 to 60 PBMC samples. In the raw uncorrected reads, each unique combination of TCR and UMI appeared on average more than ten times. Here is what the overall study found, with its caveats: Additional single-cell paired TCR alpha and beta sequencing was considered necessary to confirm, at a functional level, the hypothesis that regional TCRs recognize regional mutations. Counts of ubiquitous and regional expanded TCRs correlated with counts of ubiquitous and regional nonsynonymous mutations, respectively. TCR-seq coverage of tumor T cells was estimated at only roughly 7.7% for alpha chains and roughly 13% for beta chains. The tumor nonsynonymous mutation count correlated with the number of expanded alpha and beta TCRs within the tumor.

The time point label corresponds to: sample taken at primary tumor resection. Donors were some 70 patients with early-stage, untreated non-small cell lung cancer from the lung TRACERx cohort. Whole RNA extracted from tumor and nontumor lung tissue, or from cryopreserved PBMC samples, was used for TCR sequencing without cell sorting. Only patients for whom sufficient RNA was available from at least two tumor regions were selected for TCR sequencing. Before being selected, tumor and adjacent nontumor lung specimens were reviewed by a lung pathologist. This clonotype has ten or more counts. It lacks a known antigen. Base qualities were left out, and no much larger clone turns up one base away. In a library made to pick up alpha chains, this beta chain is a stray read with a size that means little. Including the terminal cysteine and phenylalanine, the CDR3 comprises 16 residues. Only the CDR3 DNA stays, 48 bases, in frame from base 1. V is trimmed back by 4 bases and J by 7 bases, and the junction contains 16 bases that no gene match accounts for. The germline V gene encodes CDR1 SEHNR and CDR2 FQNEAQ (reference sequence).

Library preparation employed 5' RACE. TCRdb records NextSeq 500 as the sequencer. To allow correction of PCR and sequencing errors, the TCR library protocol tagged every TCR cDNA molecule with a unique molecular identifier. Turning to the authors' computational methods: TCR identification, UMI-based error correction and CDR3 extraction were all carried out with Decombinator tools. Expanded TCRs were defined as those above a frequency of 2 per 1,000, corresponding to the top 1% of the tumor frequency distribution. Expanded tumor TCRs statistically deemed absent (corrected P<0.05) from at least one tumor region were classed as regional, and all other expanded tumor TCRs were classed as ubiquitous. Renyi diversity was calculated using the R vegan package after each repertoire was subsampled 100 times to 5,000 TCRs. CDR3 similarity networks were built from amino acid triplet string-kernel similarity, connecting CDR3s with pairwise similarity above 0.82. The public reads were reprocessed in TCRdb via fastp at Q25 and MiXCR, keeping in-frame beta chains. Every distinct CDR3 protein forms one entry, paired with its most common genes and DNA. The V and J calls and clone size come from TCRdb's table, not from the authors' own analysis. The sample contains about 8,100 distinct CDR3 sequences, 9.5% to 15% of them found a single time. The top ten hold approximately 9.9% of the sample.

This clonotype was sampled from a male donor with early-stage non-small cell lung cancer. The V and J genes are TRBV7-9 and TRBJ2-7, with 7 bases in between that match TRBD1. The source was lung tumor tissue, collected at surgery. The DNA sequence is as follows: TGTGCCAGCAGCTCAAGCTGGACAGGTCTCCCCGAAGAGCAGTACTTC. It translates as CASSSSWTGLPEEQYF.